These T cell receptor beta chains were read from a single sample in a study of shared clonotypes between healthy human individuals. The repertoire was sequenced with immunoSEQ multiplex PCR; TCRdb's copy has only in-frame clones and lacks some. The sample gives millions of clones, over 85% of which show up once; more than 0.95% is in the top ten. The sequencing sample was made of naive CD8+ T cells sorted from blood. The receptors were gathered from a man younger than 30 in good health. Both conserved end residues are trimmed from each CDR3. A clone size is listed for some rows: how often the clone was seen (once, few, many), or a class if it is expanded.

>TRBV25-1|.|TRBJ2-1
ASSDPGQGFNEQF
>TRBV6-5|.|TRBJ2-1
ASSYHLNNEQF
>TRBV9|once|TRBJ1-2
ASSSGVRTFYGYT
>TRBV27|.|TRBJ2-5
ASSLTGTSGIEGTQY
>TRBV6-5|once|TRBJ1-1
ASRVGGLNTEAF
>TRBV10-3|.|TRBJ2-7
AISELDNSYEQY
>TRBV4-1|once|TRBJ1-2
ASSQSGTGGAEGYT
>TRBV6-6|.|TRBJ1-1
ASSYGTGATEAF
>TRBV18|.|TRBJ2-7
ASSLRMGGEGEQY
>TRBV28|.|TRBJ2-7
ATHPNSWDSESYEQY
>TRBV7-9|.|TRBJ1-1
ASSLDAEAF